The 30 T cell receptor beta chains given below trace back to one sample, sequenced in a study of cytomegalovirus exposure and HLA in healthy donors. 13 Jbeta primers and 60 Vbeta primers were used for the PCR. Sequencing used immunoSEQ multiplex PCR; TCRdb keeps in-frame clones, though not all of them. The repertoire holds 95,000 to 110,000 clones, with under 85% as singletons. Material for sequencing was PBMCs. These receptor sequences come from a man aged 45-65 years in good health and CMV-seropositive.

The rearrangement uses TRBV5-1 and TRBJ2-1; 11 bases are a match to TRBD2. The germline gives CDR1 SGHRS, CDR2 YFSETQ. The CDR3 is 14 amino acids. The V segment lost 6 bases and the J segment 4 bases; nucleotides outside the gene matches: 3. CDR3: CASMIAGGYNEQFF. The CDR3 DNA follows: TGCGCCAGCATGATAGCGGGAGGGTACAATGAGCAGTTCTTC.

This clone has just one count. The chain links TRBV7-2 to TRBJ2-2; 7 bases agree with TRBD2. The CDR3 spans 18 residues. CDR1 and CDR2 (germline): SGHTA, FQGNSA. V lost 1 base, J lost 0 bases, and 8 bases stayed unmatched. The CDR3 here is CASSLVLRGSTNTGELFF. The DNA of the CDR3 is TGTGCCAGCAGCTTAGTCCTCCGCGGGAGCACGAACACCGGGGAGCTGTTTTTT.

The rearrangement links TRBV15 to TRBJ1-2, with a possible D match to TRBD1 (6 bases). Trimming removed 1 base from V and 5 bases from J, with 11 bases in between. The length of the CDR3 is 14 residues. The V gene's germline CDR1 is LNHNV and CDR2 YYDKDF (reference sequence). The CDR3 DNA follows: TGTGCCACCAGCAGAGGTTCAGGGGATTATGGCTACACCTTC. It encodes CATSRGSGDYGYTF. Full variable domain (rest looked up from reference TRBV15 and TRBJ1-2): DAMVIQNPRYQVTQFGKPVTLSCSQTLNHNVMYWYQQKSSQAPKLLFHYYDKDFNNEADTPDNFQSRRPNTSFCFLDIRSPGLGDTAMYLCATSRGSGDYGYTFGSGTRLTVV.

This sequence joins TRBV5-1 and TRBJ1-2; D unresolved. Trimming removed 2 bases from V and 7 bases from J, with 9 bases in between. Germline V gives CDR1 SGHRS, CDR2 YFSETQ. This CDR3 comprises 12 residues. The CDR3: CASSLDYGGYTF. In DNA, the CDR3 is TGCGCCAGCAGCTTAGACTATGGTGGCTACACCTTC.

The chain is built from TRBV2 and TRBJ1-1, with D perhaps TRBD1 (6 bases). V was shortened by 8 bases and J by 10 bases, with 14 bases between the two germline ends. Germline V lookup: CDR1 SNHLY, CDR2 FYNNEI. The CDR3 length is 11 residues. CDR3 sequence (DNA): TGTGCCAGCCACTCTGGGACAACAGCTTTCTTT. Protein: CASHSGTTAFF.

This clone has more than one count but fewer than ten. This chain joins TRBV5-5 and TRBJ1-1, with TRBD1 matching 9 bases. The CDR3 is 15 amino acids. Trimming took 0 bases from V and 4 from J; bases not matched to a gene: 4. Germline CDR1 SGHKS, CDR2 YYEKEE (reference sequence). The CDR3 loop reads CASSLGGTGITEAFF. As DNA, the CDR3 is TGTGCCAGCAGCTTGGGGGGGACAGGGATCACTGAAGCTTTCTTT.

This clone was seen only once. The V and J genes are TRBV28 and TRBJ2-7; D gene unclear. The germline V gene encodes CDR1 MDHEN and CDR2 SYDVKM. The CDR3 runs to 16 residues. V was cut by 3 bases and J by 0 bases, with 15 bases left in between. The CDR3 DNA follows: TGTGCCAGCAGTTTCGGAATCAGCGAGATCTCCTACGAGCAGTACTTC. This translates into CASSFGISEISYEQYF. Drawing the rest from reference TRBV28 and TRBJ2-7, the complete variable domain is DVKVTQSSRYLVKRTGEKVFLECVQDMDHENMFWYRQDPGLGLRLIYFSYDVKMKEKGDIPEGYSVSREKKERFSLILESASTNQTSMYLCASSFGISEISYEQYFGPGTRLTVT.

This chain links TRBV29-1 with TRBJ2-7; the D gene is possibly TRBD1 (6 bases). The CDR3 has 13 amino acids. From germline, CDR1 is SQVTM and CDR2 ANQGSEA. V was pared by 6 bases and J by 1 base, with 13 bases between. CDR3 DNA sequence: TGCAGCGTCACAGGGAGAGGGTCCTACGAGCAGTACTTC. Translation: CSVTGRGSYEQYF.

This rearrangement joins TRBV28 to TRBJ2-3; possibly TRBD1 for D (6 bases). V dropped 5 bases and J dropped 6 bases, with 21 bases sitting between them. The V gene's germline CDR1 is MDHEN and CDR2 SYDVKM. The CDR3 spans 16 residues. CDR3: CASSATRGLTGDTQYF. CDR3 in DNA: TGTGCCAGCAGTGCTACCCGAGGACTCACAGGGGATACGCAGTATTTT.

This clone was seen a handful of times. V gene TRBV6-1 combines with J gene TRBJ2-3; TRBD1 aligns across 8 bases. The CDR3 has 15 residues. Germline V gene lookup returns CDR1 MNHNS and CDR2 SASEGT. With 1 base clipped from V and 4 bases from J, the junction kept 4 bases outside the gene matches. CDR3 residues: CASSEGTGPADTQYF. CDR3 DNA: TGTGCCAGCAGTGAAGGGACAGGGCCGGCAGATACGCAGTATTTT.

CDR3 bases: TGTGCCAGCTCACGGACAGGGGTCAACGAGCAGTACTTC. It codes for CASSRTGVNEQYF. V gene TRBV18 combines with J gene TRBJ2-7; 9 nucleotides match TRBD1. Germline-derived CDR1 and CDR2 are KGHSH and LQKENI. CDR3 length: 13 amino acids. V gave up 4 bases and J gave up 5 bases; unmatched junction bases: 3. Full variable domain (remainder filled in from reference TRBV18 and TRBJ2-7): NAGVMQNPRHLVRRRGQEARLRCSPMKGHSHVYWYRQLPEEGLKFMVYLQKENIIDESGMPKERFSAEFPKEGPSILRIQQVVRGDSAAYFCASSRTGVNEQYFGPGTRLTVT.

This clone was observed a single time. The chain uses TRBV15 and TRBJ2-5, with 10 bases identical to TRBD1. J was trimmed by 4 bases and V by 1 base; bases with no gene match: 3. The CDR3 contains 15 residues. Germline CDR1 is LNHNV and CDR2 is YYDKDF (reference sequence). The CDR3 nucleotides are TGTGCCACCAGCAGAGGTGGGGACAGGGGAGAGACCCAGTACTTC. Translated: CATSRGGDRGETQYF. Combining the CDR3 with reference TRBV15 and TRBJ2-5 gives the whole variable domain DAMVIQNPRYQVTQFGKPVTLSCSQTLNHNVMYWYQQKSSQAPKLLFHYYDKDFNNEADTPDNFQSRRPNTSFCFLDIRSPGLGDTAMYLCATSRGGDRGETQYFGPGTRLLVL.

The V gene is TRBV6-4, the J gene TRBJ2-5; 7 nucleotides align to TRBD2. Judging by the DNA end, TRBJ2-7 fits better; the J call may be wrong. Germline V gene lookup returns CDR1 MRHNA and CDR2 SNTAGT. The CDR3 is 16 amino acids. The CDR3 protein is CASSVGGGRLRYEQYF. The CDR3 region has the DNA TGTGCCAGCAGTGTTGGGGGGGGAAGGCTCCGCTACGAGCAGTACTTC.

This clone was picked up a small number of times. The rearrangement links TRBV7-2 to TRBJ2-1; 7 bases line up with TRBD2. The trim removed 6 bases at V and 4 bases at J, leaving 6 bases unmatched. The CDR3 loop spans 14 amino acids. The germline CDR1 and CDR2 sequences are SGHTA and FQGNSA. CDR3 sequence reads: CASSSAGKYNEQFF. The CDR3 DNA reads as TGTGCCAGCAGTTCAGCGGGAAAGTACAATGAGCAGTTCTTC.

The chain uses TRBV4-3 and TRBJ2-2, with D possibly being TRBD1 (5 bases). V was shortened by 0 bases and J by 3 bases, with 8 bases between the two germline ends. Looked up from germline, CDR1 is LGHNA and CDR2 is YSLEER. CDR3 length: 15 amino acids. CDR3 bases: TGCGCCAGCAGCCAAGATCTGGGGCACACCGGGGAGCTGTTTTTT. This codes for CASSQDLGHTGELFF.

This clone was seen a single time. The chain uses TRBV29-1 and TRBJ2-1, with TRBD2 matching over 8 bases. The CDR3 sequence is 15 residues long. V gave up 3 bases and J gave up 2 bases; unmatched junction bases: 6. Germline loops: CDR1 SQVTM, CDR2 ANQGSEA. The CDR3 DNA follows: TGCAGCGTTGATACATTAGCGGGAACCTACAATGAGCAGTTCTTC. Protein: CSVDTLAGTYNEQFF.

The chain links TRBV18 to TRBJ1-4; weak D call: TRBD1 (5 bases). The CDR3 has 15 residues. With 2 bases removed from V and 5 bases from J, the gap between germline ends came to 12 bases. Germline V gene data show CDR1 as KGHSH and CDR2 as LQKENI. The CDR3 DNA is TGTGCCAGCTCACCAAATCAGGGTTCGAATGAAAAACTGTTTTTT. It codes for CASSPNQGSNEKLFF. Together with reference TRBV18 and TRBJ1-4, the CDR3 gives the full variable domain: NAGVMQNPRHLVRRRGQEARLRCSPMKGHSHVYWYRQLPEEGLKFMVYLQKENIIDESGMPKERFSAEFPKEGPSILRIQQVVRGDSAAYFCASSPNQGSNEKLFFGSGTQLSVL.

This clone came up a few times. The J gene is TRBJ2-4, the V gene TRBV5-6; a weak D match, TRBD2 (6 bases). The length of the CDR3 is 14 residues. Between the trimmed V and J ends, which lost 5 bases and 8 bases, there was a span of 17 bases. CDR1 and CDR2 (germline): SGHDT, YYEEEE. The CDR3 is CASRGWGVGYIQYF. CDR3 nucleotide sequence: TGTGCCAGCAGAGGATGGGGGGTGGGTTACATTCAGTACTTC.

This clone was counted only a few times. V usage is TRBV11-2 and J usage is TRBJ1-5, with D hard to call. The germline V gene encodes CDR1 SGHAT and CDR2 FQNNGV. CDR3 length: 13 amino acids. Between the trimmed V and J ends, which lost 3 bases and 3 bases, there was a span of 6 bases. The CDR3 reads CASSFHTNQPQHF. CDR3 nucleotides: TGTGCCAGCAGCTTTCACACCAATCAGCCCCAGCATTTT.

This chain uses TRBV5-6 with TRBJ1-2, with a weak D call TRBD1 (6 bases). There are 15 residues in the CDR3. Trimming cost V 3 bases and J 4 bases, with 16 bases left between them. CDR1 and CDR2 (germline): SGHDT, YYEEEE. CDR3 coding DNA: TGTGCCAGCAGCTGGGGGACACCTGTTAGCTATGGCTACACCTTC. This translates into CASSWGTPVSYGYTF. The complete variable domain, with remaining parts taken from reference TRBV5-6 and TRBJ1-2, reads DAGVTQSPTHLIKTRGQQVTLRCSPKSGHDTVSWYQQALGQGPQFIFQYYEEEERQRGNFPDRFSGHQFPNYSSELNVNALLLGDSALYLCASSWGTPVSYGYTFGSGTRLTVV.

About this clone itself: It is likely a read error, because the conserved phenylalanine at the end of the CDR3 is missing. V usage is TRBV6-6 and J usage is TRBJ1-2; 7 bases line up with TRBD1. Germline assignment: CDR1 MNHNY and CDR2 SVGAGI (reference sequence). This CDR3 has 16 residues. V gave up 11 bases and J gave up 0 bases; unmatched junction bases: 15. The CDR3 loop is CAGRTLGQTANYGYTL. In nucleotides, the CDR3 is TGTGCCGGCCGGACCTTGGGACAGACAGCTAACTATGGCTACACCCTC.

The chain combines TRBV10-3 with TRBJ2-7; D is unclear. The germline gives CDR1 ENHRY, CDR2 SYGVKD. Trimming removed 3 bases at V and 0 bases at J, with 15 bases between. The CDR3 is 16 residues long. The CDR3 bases are TGTGCCATCAGTGACCGCGCGGTTAGGAGCTCCTACGAGCAGTACTTC. Its translation is CAISDRAVRSSYEQYF.

The table lists this clone with a few counts. The J gene is TRBJ2-1, the V gene TRBV29-1; D uncertain. CDR1 is SQVTM and CDR2 is ANQGSEA in the germline V gene. The CDR3 length is 13 residues. Trimming took off 3 bases at V and 4 bases at J, with 10 bases between the two ends. CDR3 region: CSVDIDTYNEQFF. The DNA of the CDR3 is TGCAGCGTTGATATTGACACGTACAATGAGCAGTTCTTC.

The gene calls are TRBV9 and TRBJ2-7; 8 positions match TRBD1. The CDR3 runs to 15 residues. Trimming removed 3 bases from V and 2 bases from J; junction bases left unmatched: 7. Germline V gene sequence: CDR1 SGDLS, CDR2 YYNGEE. CDR3 region: CASSASGTGPYEQYF. CDR3 DNA: TGTGCCAGCAGCGCATCCGGGACAGGCCCCTACGAGCAGTACTTC.

The genes are TRBV7-2 and TRBJ2-2; D possibly corresponds to TRBD2 (7 bases). This CDR3 is 17 amino acids long. The germline V gene encodes CDR1 SGHTA and CDR2 FQGNSA. The V end was cut by 5 bases, the J end by 0 bases, with 16 bases between. This CDR3 is CASSIIGGPSNTGELFF. CDR3 nucleotide sequence: TGTGCCAGCAGCATTATCGGGGGGCCCTCGAACACCGGGGAGCTGTTTTTT.

The chain joins TRBV4-3 to TRBJ1-3; the match to TRBD1 covers 7 bases. Germline-derived CDR1 and CDR2 are LGHNA and YSLEER. V lost 1 base, J lost 0 bases, and 6 bases stayed unmatched. The CDR3 runs 17 residues. The CDR3 DNA reads as TGCGCCAGCAGCCAAGGTCGACAGGGATCCTCTGGAAACACCATATATTTT. Protein sequence: CASSQGRQGSSGNTIYF.

The J gene is TRBJ2-3, the V gene TRBV7-9; 7 nucleotides line up with TRBD2. Germline-derived CDR1 and CDR2 are SEHNR and FQNEAQ (reference sequence). With 4 bases clipped from V and 1 base from J, the junction kept 5 bases outside the gene matches. The CDR3 has 15 amino acids. The DNA for the CDR3 is TGTGCCAGCAGCTCGCCTGCGGGAGGCACAGATACGCAGTATTTT. As protein: CASSSPAGGTDTQYF.

This chain joins TRBV28 and TRBJ2-7; no clear D. Germline-derived CDR1 and CDR2 are MDHEN and SYDVKM. V lost 0 bases and J lost 2, with 8 bases in between. The CDR3 has 14 amino acids. The CDR3 bases are TGTGCCAGCAGTTTATGGCGTTCCACCTACGAGCAGTACTTC. It yields the protein CASSLWRSTYEQYF.

This clone was recorded a few times. The chain uses TRBV21-1 and TRBJ2-5; the table calls TRBD1, which could not be checked here. The J call may be faulty, since TRBJ2-7 better matches the DNA end. TRBV21-1 is a pseudogene. This CDR3 is built from 15 residues. The CDR3: CASSTGQGPPYEQYF. In nucleotides, the CDR3 is TGTGCCAGCAGCACCGGACAGGGCCCTCCCTACGAGCAGTACTTC.

The sample holds a few counts of this clone. This chain joins TRBV9 and TRBJ2-5, with 8 nucleotides matching TRBD1. This CDR3 has 14 amino acids. V was pared by 4 bases and J by 4 bases, with 6 bases of the junction left unmatched. Germline CDR1 SGDLS, CDR2 YYNGEE. DNA for the CDR3: TGTGCCAGCAGCCTTGGACAGGGCGCAGAGACCCAGTACTTC. It translates to CASSLGQGAETQYF.